This note documents a single TCR beta chain sequence. Assay: immunoSEQ multiplex PCR; the TCRdb copy retains only in-frame clones and omits some. Of around 200,000 clones detected, around nine tenths appear once; the ten largest clones hold approximately 3.3%. This entry comes from a study of blood T cell repertoires in COVID-19. About the research overall: COVID-19 samples, acute and convalescent, were from the United States, Italy and Spain.

This CDR3 has 16 residues. Trimming shortened V by 4 bases and J by 6 bases, and 16 bases separated the two germline ends. Germline CDR1 is SGHAT and CDR2 is FQNNGV. The receptor was isolated from a man aged 18 to 29 with active or convalescent COVID-19. This chain joins TRBV11-2 and TRBJ1-6; D is possibly TRBD1 (6 bases). The sequenced material came from peripheral blood. The chain's CDR3 is CASSYLTGSSNSPLHF. CDR3 bases: TGTGCCAGCAGCTACCTAACAGGGAGTAGTAATTCACCCCTCCACTTT.